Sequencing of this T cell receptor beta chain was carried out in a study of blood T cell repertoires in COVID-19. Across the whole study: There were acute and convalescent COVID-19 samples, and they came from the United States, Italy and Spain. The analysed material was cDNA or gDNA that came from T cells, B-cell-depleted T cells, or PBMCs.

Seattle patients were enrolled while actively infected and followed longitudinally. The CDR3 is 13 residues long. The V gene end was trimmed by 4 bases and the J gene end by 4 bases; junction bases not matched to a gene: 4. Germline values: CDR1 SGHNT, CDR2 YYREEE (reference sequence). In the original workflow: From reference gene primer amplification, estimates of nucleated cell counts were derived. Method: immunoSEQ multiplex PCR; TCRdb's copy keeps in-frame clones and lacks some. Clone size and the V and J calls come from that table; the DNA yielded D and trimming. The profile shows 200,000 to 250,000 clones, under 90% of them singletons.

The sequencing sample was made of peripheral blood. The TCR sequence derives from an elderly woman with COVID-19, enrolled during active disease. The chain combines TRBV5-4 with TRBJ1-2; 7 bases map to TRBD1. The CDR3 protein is CASSAQGSYGYTF. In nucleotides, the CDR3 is TGTGCCAGCAGCGCACAGGGGAGCTATGGCTACACCTTC.